Only a few counts were recorded for the clone carrying this TCR beta chain. Its antigen is as yet unknown. The CDR3 runs to 15 residues. CDR1 GTSNPN and CDR2 SVGIG come from the germline V gene (reference sequence). Trimming shortened V by 0 bases and J by 2 bases, and 11 bases separated the two germline ends. The repertoire was sequenced with immunoSEQ multiplex PCR; TCRdb's copy has only in-frame clones and lacks some. Of 60,000 to 90,000 clones in the sample, under 90% were seen once. This record comes from a study of OX40 agonist ivuxolimab in advanced cancers. Background on the study: Ivuxolimab, an agonistic anti-OX40 (CD134) antibody, was given to patients. Every 2 weeks, patients got intravenous ivuxolimab at one of six dose levels (0.01-10 mg/kg). Study results and limitations: Patients with a partial response at 0.1-3.0 mg/kg had among the lowest clonal expansion.

The V call is TRBV30, the J call TRBJ1-5; D may be TRBD1 (6 bases). Material: CD4+ or CD8+ T cells sorted from blood, obtained in a trial of the OX40 agonist ivuxolimab. This TCR came from an adult with an advanced solid tumor such as melanoma, head and neck, liver or kidney cancer. The CDR3 sequence is CAWSVLTGGNQPQHF. Written as DNA, the CDR3 is TGTGCCTGGAGTGTACTGACAGGAGGCAATCAGCCCCAGCATTTT. The full variable domain, with the rest looked up from reference TRBV30 and TRBJ1-5, is SQTIHQWPATLVQPVGSPLSLECTVEGTSNPNLYWYRQAAGRGLQLLFYSVGIGQISSEVPQNLSASRPQDRQFILSSKKLLLSDSGFYLCAWSVLTGGNQPQHFGDGTRLSIL.